Described below is a single T cell receptor (beta chain) sequence and its context. The antigen is undetermined. The data are from a study of a mutant IDH1 vaccine in newly diagnosed glioma. At the level of the study: Vaccine administration was initiated 4-6 weeks following radiotherapy alone, or with temozolomide cycles. Sex among treated patients split about 60% male, roughly 38% female; mean age was approximately 40 years. Notes on the study in general: Vaccination induced immune responses in approximately 93% of patients.

The time point was: week 35, safety follow-up. Every vaccination contained 300 ug of the mutant IDH1 20-mer peptide and was paired with topical imiquimod. The astrocytomas were IDH1-mutant, ATRX-negative, and WHO grade 3 or 4. The assay was immunoSEQ multiplex PCR, and TCRdb's table has in-frame clones only and misses some. The table records about 56,000 clones, 86% of them present only once. The clonotype comes from a man aged 40-55 years with glioma. The starting material was PBMCs, obtained from a glioma patient whose treatment included an IDH1 peptide vaccine.

Here the CDR3 DNA reads TGCAGCGTTGATAGAGGGAAGGCTTATGGCTACACCTTC. Translated: CSVDRGKAYGYTF. V is TRBV29-1 and J is TRBJ1-2; no reliable D call. Germline V CDR1 and CDR2: SQVTM, ANQGSEA. V was shortened by 3 bases and J by 5 bases, with 13 bases between the two germline ends. There are 13 residues in the CDR3.